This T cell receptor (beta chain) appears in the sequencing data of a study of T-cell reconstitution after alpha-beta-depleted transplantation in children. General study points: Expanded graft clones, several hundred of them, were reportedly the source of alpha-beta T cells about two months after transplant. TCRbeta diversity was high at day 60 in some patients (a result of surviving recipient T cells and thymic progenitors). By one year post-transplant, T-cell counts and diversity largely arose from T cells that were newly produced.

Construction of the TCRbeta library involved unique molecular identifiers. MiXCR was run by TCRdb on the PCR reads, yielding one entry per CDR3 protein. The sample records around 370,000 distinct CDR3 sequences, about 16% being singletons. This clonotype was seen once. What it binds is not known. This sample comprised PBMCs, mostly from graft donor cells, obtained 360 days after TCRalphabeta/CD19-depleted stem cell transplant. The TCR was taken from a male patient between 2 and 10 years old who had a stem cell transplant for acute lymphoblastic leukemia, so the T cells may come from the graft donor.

Here the CDR3 DNA reads TGCAGTGCTAGGTCAGGGGTCCCCCCCAATGAGCAGTTCTTC. It specifies CSARSGVPPNEQFF. The rearrangement joins TRBV20-1 to TRBJ2-1, with TRBD1 as a possible D gene (6 bases). V dropped 3 bases and J dropped 6 bases, with 15 bases sitting between them. Germline lookup yields CDR1 DFQATT and CDR2 SNEGSKA (reference sequence). The CDR3 runs to 14 residues.